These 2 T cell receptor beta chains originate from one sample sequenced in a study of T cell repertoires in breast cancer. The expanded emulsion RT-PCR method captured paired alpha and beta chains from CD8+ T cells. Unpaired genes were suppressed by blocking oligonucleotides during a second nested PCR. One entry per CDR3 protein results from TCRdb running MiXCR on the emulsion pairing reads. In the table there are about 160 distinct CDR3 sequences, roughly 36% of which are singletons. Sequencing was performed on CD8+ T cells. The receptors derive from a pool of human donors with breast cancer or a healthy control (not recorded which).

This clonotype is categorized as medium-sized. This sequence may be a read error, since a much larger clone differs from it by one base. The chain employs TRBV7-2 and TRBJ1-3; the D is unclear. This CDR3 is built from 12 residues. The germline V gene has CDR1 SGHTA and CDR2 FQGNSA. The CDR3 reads CASSLTGNAMYF. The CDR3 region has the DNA TGTGCCAGCAGCTTAACTGGAAACGCCATGTATTTT.

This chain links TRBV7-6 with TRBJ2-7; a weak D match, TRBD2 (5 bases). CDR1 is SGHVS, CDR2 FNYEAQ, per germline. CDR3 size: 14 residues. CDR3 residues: CAISLPGLAGKQYF. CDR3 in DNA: TGTGCAATCAGCTTGCCGGGTCTAGCAGGCAAGCAGTACTTC. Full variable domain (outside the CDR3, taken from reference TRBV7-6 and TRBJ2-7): GAGVSQSPRYKVTKRGQDVALRCDPISGHVSLYWYRQALGQGPEFLTYFNYEAQQDKSGLPNDRFSAERPEGSISTLTIQRTEQRDSAMYRCAISLPGLAGKQYFGPGTRLTVT.